What follows is one T cell receptor (beta chain) and its context. The sample is drawn from a study of blood T cell repertoires in COVID-19. Generated by immunoSEQ multiplex PCR, the TCRdb table keeps only in-frame clones and is missing some. The profile shows roughly 71,000 clones, roughly 83% of them singletons. This CDR3 comprises 17 residues. The V gene end was trimmed by 4 bases and the J gene end by 0 bases; junction bases not matched to a gene: 3. The germline CDR1 and CDR2 sequences are SNHLY and FYNNEI. The sample was peripheral blood. The chain has TRBV2 and TRBJ2-2, with 12 bases fitting TRBD2. The TCR sequence derives from a man aged 50 to 59 with active COVID-19. The CDR3 DNA follows: TGTGCCAGCAGTGGGACTAGCGGGGCCGCGAACACCGGGGAGCTGTTTTTT. It yields the protein CASSGTSGAANTGELFF.